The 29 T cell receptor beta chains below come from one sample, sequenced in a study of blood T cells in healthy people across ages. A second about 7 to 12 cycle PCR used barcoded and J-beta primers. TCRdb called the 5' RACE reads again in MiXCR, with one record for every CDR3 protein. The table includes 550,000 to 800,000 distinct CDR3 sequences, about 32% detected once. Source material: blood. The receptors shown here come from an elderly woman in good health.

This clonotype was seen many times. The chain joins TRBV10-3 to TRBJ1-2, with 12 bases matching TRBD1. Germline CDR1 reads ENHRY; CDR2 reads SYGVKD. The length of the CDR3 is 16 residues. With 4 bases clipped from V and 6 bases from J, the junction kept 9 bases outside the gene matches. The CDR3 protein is CAISGSRDRGQNGYTF. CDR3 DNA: TGTGCCATCAGTGGCTCCCGGGACAGGGGGCAGAATGGCTACACCTTC.

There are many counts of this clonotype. Written as DNA, the CDR3 is TGTGCCAGCAGCAAAAACGGCAGGGTAACGGAGACCCAGTACTTC. This encodes CASSKNGRVTETQYF. This chain links TRBV7-3 with TRBJ2-5; possibly TRBD1 for D (5 bases). The CDR3 runs 15 residues. V was shortened by 5 bases and J by 5 bases, with 18 bases between the two germline ends. Germline lookup yields CDR1 SGHTA and CDR2 FQGTGA.

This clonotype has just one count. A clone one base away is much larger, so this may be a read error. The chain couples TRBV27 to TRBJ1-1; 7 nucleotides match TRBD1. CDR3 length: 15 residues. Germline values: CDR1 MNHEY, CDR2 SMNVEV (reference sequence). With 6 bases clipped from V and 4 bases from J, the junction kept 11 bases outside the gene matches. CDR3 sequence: CASRGRGRGFTEAFF. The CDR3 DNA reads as TGTGCCAGCAGGGGGCGGGGCAGGGGGTTCACTGAAGCTTTCTTT.

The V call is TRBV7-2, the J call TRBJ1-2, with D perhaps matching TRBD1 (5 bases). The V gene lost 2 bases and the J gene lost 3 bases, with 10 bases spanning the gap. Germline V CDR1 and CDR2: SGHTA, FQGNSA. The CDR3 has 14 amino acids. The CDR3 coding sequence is TGTGCCAGCAGCTTATTGGGCAGGGACTATGGCTACACCTTC. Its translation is CASSLLGRDYGYTF.

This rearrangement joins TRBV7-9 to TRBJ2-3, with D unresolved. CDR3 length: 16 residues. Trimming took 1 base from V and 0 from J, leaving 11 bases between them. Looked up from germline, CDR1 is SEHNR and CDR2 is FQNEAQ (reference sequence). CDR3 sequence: CASSLGVAISTDTQYF. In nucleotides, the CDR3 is TGTGCCAGCAGCTTAGGGGTAGCCATCAGCACAGATACGCAGTATTTT. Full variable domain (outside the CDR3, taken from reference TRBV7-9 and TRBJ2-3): DTGVSQNPRHKITKRGQNVTFRCDPISEHNRLYWYRQTLGQGPEFLTYFQNEAQLEKSRLLSDRFSAERPKGSFSTLEIQRTEQGDSAMYLCASSLGVAISTDTQYFGPGTRLTVL.

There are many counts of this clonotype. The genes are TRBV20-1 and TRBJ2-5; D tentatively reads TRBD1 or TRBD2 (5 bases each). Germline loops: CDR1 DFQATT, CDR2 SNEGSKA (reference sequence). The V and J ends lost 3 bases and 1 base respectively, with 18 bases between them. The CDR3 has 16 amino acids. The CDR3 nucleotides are TGCAGTGCTAGTAGACCGGGACGGCTAACCCAAGAGACCCAGTACTTC. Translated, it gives CSASRPGRLTQETQYF.

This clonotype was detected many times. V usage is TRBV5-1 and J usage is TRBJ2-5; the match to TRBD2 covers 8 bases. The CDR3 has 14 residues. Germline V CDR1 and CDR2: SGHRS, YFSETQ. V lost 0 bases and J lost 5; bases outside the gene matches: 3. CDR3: CASSLAPSGETQYF. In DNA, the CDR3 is TGCGCCAGCAGCTTGGCCCCTAGCGGGGAGACCCAGTACTTC. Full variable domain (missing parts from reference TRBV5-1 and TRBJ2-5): KAGVTQTPRYLIKTRGQQVTLSCSPISGHRSVSWYQQTPGQGLQFLFEYFSETQRNKGNFPGRFSGRQFSNSRSEMNVSTLELGDSALYLCASSLAPSGETQYFGPGTRLLVL.

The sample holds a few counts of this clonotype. The CDR3 coding sequence is TGTGCCAGCAGCTCACGACAGGGTTTGGAAAAACTGTTTTTT. Residues: CASSSRQGLEKLFF. The rearrangement links TRBV7-2 to TRBJ1-4, with TRBD1 matching over 7 bases. The CDR3 consists of 14 residues. Germline V gives CDR1 SGHTA, CDR2 FQGNSA. Trimming removed 4 bases from V and 8 bases from J; junction bases left unmatched: 7.

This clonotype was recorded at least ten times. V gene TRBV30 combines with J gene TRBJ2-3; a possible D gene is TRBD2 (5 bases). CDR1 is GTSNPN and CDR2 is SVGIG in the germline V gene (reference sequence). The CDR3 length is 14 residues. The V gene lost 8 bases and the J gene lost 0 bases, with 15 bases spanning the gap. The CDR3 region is CAGRSAGSTDTQYF. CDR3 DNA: TGTGCCGGAAGGTCGGCGGGCAGCACAGATACGCAGTATTTT.

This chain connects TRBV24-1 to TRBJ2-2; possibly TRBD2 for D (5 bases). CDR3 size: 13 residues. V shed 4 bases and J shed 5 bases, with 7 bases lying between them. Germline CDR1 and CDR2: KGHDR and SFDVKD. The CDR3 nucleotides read TGTGCCACCAGTGAGTCGGGGACCGGGGAGCTGTTTTTT. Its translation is CATSESGTGELFF.

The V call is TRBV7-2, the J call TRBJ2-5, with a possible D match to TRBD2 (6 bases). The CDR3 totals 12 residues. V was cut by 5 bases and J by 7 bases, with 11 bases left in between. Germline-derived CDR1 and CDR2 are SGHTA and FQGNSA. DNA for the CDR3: TGTGCCAGCAGCGGGGCTAGCGCGACCCAGTACTTC. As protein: CASSGASATQYF. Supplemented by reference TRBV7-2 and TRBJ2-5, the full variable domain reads GAGVSQSPSNKVTEKGKDVELRCDPISGHTALYWYRQSLGQGLEFLIYFQGNSAPDKSGLPSDRFSAERTGGSVSTLTIQRTQQEDSAVYLCASSGASATQYFGPGTRLLVL.

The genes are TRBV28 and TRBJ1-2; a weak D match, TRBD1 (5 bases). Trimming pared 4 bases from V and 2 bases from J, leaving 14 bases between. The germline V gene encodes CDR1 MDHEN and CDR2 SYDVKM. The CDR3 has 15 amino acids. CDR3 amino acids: CASSSGGGGNYGYTF. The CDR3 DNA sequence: TGTGCCAGCAGTTCCGGTGGGGGGGGGAACTATGGCTACACCTTC.

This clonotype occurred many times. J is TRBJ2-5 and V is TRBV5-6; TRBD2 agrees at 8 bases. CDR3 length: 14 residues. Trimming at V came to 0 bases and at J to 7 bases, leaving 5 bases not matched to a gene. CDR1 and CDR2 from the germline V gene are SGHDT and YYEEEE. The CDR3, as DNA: TGTGCCAGCAGCTTGGTCGGTAGCGGGGCGACCCAGTACTTC. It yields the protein CASSLVGSGATQYF.

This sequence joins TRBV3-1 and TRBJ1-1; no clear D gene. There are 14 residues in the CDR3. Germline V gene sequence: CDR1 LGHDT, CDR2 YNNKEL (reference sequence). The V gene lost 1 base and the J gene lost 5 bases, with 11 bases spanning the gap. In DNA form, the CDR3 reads TGTGCCAGCAGCCAAGTCGACCGGTCGACTGAAGCTTTCTTT. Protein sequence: CASSQVDRSTEAFF.

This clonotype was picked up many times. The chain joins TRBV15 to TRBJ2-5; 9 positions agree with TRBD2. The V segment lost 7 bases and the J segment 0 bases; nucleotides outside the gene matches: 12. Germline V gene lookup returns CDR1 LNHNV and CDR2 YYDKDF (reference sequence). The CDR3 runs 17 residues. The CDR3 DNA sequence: TGTGCCACCAACCCGGGACTAGCCGTTACGTACCAAGAGACCCAGTACTTC. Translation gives CATNPGLAVTYQETQYF.

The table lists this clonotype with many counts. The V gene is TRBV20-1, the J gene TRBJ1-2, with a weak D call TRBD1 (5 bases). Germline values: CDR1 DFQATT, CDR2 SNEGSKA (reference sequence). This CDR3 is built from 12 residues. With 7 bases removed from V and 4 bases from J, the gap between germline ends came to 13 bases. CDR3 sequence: CSGKQEGYGYTF. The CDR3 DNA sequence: TGCAGTGGGAAACAGGAGGGCTATGGCTACACCTTC.

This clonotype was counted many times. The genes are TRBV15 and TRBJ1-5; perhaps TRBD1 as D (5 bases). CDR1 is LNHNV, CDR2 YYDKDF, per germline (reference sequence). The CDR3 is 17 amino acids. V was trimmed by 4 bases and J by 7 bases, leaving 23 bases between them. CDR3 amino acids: CATSTGGPASTVQPQHF. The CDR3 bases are TGTGCCACCAGCACCGGGGGACCCGCGTCGACAGTCCAGCCCCAGCATTTT.

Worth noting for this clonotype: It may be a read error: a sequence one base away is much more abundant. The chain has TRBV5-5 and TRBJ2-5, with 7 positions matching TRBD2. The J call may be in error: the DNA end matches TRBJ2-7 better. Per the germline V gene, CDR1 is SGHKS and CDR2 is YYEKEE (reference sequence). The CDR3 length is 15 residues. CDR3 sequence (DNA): TGTGCCAGCAGCTTGACTAGCGAGGGATACTACGAGCAGTACTTC. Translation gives CASSLTSEGYYEQYF.

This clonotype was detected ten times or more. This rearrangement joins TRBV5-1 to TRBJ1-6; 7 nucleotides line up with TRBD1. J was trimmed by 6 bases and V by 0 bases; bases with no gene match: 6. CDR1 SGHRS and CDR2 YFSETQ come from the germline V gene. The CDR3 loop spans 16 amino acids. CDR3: CASSLAEGAGNSPLHF. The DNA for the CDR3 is TGCGCCAGCAGCTTGGCCGAGGGGGCCGGTAATTCACCCCTCCACTTT.

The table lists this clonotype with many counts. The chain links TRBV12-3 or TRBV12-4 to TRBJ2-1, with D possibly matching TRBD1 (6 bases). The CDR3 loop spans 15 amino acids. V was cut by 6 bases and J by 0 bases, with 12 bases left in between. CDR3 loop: CASSFGQSSYNEQFF. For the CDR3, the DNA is TGTGCCAGCAGCTTCGGACAGAGCTCCTACAATGAGCAGTTCTTC.

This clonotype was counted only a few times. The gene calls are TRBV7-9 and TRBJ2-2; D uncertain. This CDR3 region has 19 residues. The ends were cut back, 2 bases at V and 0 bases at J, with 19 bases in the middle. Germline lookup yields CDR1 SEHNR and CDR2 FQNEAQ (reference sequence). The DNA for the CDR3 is TGTGCCAGCAGCTTAACGGGCGTAGTGAAGTCCGCGAACACCGGGGAGCTGTTTTTT. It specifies CASSLTGVVKSANTGELFF.

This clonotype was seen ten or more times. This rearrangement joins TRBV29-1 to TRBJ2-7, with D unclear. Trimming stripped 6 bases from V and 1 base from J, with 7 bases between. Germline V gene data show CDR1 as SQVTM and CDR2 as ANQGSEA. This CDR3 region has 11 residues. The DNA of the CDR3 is TGCAGCGTCACGTCGTCCTACGAGCAGTACTTC. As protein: CSVTSSYEQYF.

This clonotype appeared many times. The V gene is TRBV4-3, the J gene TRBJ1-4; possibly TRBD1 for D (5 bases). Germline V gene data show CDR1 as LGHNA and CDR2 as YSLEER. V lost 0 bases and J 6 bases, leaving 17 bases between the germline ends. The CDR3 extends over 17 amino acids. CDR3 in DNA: TGCGCCAGCAGCCAAGATATCGTGCAGGGAGGGTATGAAAAACTGTTTTTT. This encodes CASSQDIVQGGYEKLFF.

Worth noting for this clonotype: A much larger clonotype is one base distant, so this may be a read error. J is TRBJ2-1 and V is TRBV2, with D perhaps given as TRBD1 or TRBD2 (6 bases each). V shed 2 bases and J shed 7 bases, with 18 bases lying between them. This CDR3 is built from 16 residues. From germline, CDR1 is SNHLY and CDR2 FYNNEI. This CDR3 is CASSELGWGAGNEQFF. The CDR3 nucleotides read TGTGCCAGCAGTGAACTTGGGTGGGGGGCCGGTAATGAGCAGTTCTTC.

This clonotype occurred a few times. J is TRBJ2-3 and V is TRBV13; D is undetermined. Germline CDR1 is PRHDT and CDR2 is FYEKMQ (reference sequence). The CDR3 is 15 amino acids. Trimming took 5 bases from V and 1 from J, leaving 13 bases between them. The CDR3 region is CASSAYEWGTDTQYF. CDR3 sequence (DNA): TGTGCCAGCAGCGCCTATGAGTGGGGCACAGATACGCAGTATTTT.

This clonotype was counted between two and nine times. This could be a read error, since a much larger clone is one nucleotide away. The CDR3: CASSHPYGRANYGYTF. CDR3 bases: TGTGCCAGCAGTCACCCGTATGGGCGAGCTAACTATGGCTACACCTTC. The gene calls are TRBV12-3 or TRBV12-4 and TRBJ1-2; D uncertain. Trimming left V 5 bases short and J 0 bases short, with 16 bases between. This CDR3 is built from 16 residues.

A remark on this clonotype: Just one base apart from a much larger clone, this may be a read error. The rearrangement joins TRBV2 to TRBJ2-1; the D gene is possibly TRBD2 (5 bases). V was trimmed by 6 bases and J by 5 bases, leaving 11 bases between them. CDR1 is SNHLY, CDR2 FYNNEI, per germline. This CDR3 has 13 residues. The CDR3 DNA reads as TGTGCCAGCAGCGAGGACTGGAACAATGAGCAGTTCTTC. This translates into CASSEDWNNEQFF.

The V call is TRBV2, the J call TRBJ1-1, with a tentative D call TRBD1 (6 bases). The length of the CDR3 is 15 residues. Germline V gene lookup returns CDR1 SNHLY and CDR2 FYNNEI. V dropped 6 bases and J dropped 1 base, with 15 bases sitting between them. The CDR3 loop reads CASSEMGQTNTEAFF. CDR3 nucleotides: TGTGCCAGCAGCGAAATGGGACAAACGAACACTGAAGCTTTCTTT.

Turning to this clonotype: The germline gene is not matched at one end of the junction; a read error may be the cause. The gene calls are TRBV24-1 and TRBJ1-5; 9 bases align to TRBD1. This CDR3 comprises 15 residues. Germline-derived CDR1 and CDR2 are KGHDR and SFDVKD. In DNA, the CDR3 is TGTGCCACCAGCACAGGGGGCGGGAGCAATCAGCCTCAGCATTTT. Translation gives CATSTGGGSNQPQHF.